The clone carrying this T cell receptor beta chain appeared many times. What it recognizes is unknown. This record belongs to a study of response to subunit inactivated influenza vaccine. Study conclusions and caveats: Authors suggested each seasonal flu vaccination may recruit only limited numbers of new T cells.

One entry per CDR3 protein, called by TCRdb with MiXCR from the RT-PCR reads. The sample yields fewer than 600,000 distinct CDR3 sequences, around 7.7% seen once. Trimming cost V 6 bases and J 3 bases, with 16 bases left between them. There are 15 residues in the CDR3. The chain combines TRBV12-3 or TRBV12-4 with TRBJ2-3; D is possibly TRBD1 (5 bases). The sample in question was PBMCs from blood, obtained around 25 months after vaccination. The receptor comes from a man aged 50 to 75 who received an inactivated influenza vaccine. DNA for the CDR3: TGTGCCAGCAGCTTGGCGCAGGGAAAGACAGATACGCAGTATTTT. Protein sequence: CASSLAQGKTDTQYF.